What follows describes a single T cell receptor (beta chain). It lacks a known antigen. No much larger clone exists at a distance of one base, and base qualities are not known. Libraries were built with RT-PCR. TCRdb shows the sequencer as Illumina HiSeq 2500. TCRdb ran its own pipeline on the public reads, namely fastp trimming at Q25 and MiXCR clone calling, and kept in-frame beta chains. CDR3 protein duplicates are merged, each entry listing the most common genes and DNA. This sample has roughly 550,000 distinct CDR3 sequences in its table, and less than 25% of those were observed once. Approximately 3% of the sample is held by the ten biggest clonotypes. The data stem from a study of response to subunit inactivated influenza vaccine (dated by TCRdb to 2016 to 2019). For the study in its entirety: The study used deep quantitative T cell receptor repertoire profiling to track responses to a trivalent subunit inactivated influenza vaccine.

CDR1 DFQATT and CDR2 SNEGSKA are derived from the germline V gene (reference sequence). The junction carries 15 bases between V and J, which are trimmed by 2 bases and 4 bases respectively. From its cysteine to its phenylalanine, the CDR3 spans 15 amino acids. The retained sequence is limited to the CDR3, 45 bases, with the frame set at the first base. What the work shows at the level of the full study, not this receptor alone: The authors proposed that each seasonal influenza vaccination may bring in only a limited number of new T cells.

Separately, the same data were catalogued under a study of T cells expressing NK-cell markers. The second investigation adds: The TCR beta cDNA libraries were made using 5'RACE template switching, a step that added both a universal primer site and unique molecular identifiers. About eight donors provided sorted CD3+CD56+NKG2C+, CD3+CD56+NKG2C- and CD3+CD56-NKG2C+ T-cell subsets, whose TCR beta-chain repertoires were profiled. Among the eight sequenced donors, only one was HCMV-seronegative, while the other seven were HCMV-seropositive. In several experiments an anti-gammadeltaTCR antibody was added to restrict sorting to alphabetaTCR-expressing T cells. In roughly six donors, the dominant CD3+CD56+NKG2C+ clonotypes ranked among the top 10 CD8+ clonotypes, making up 1.0-7.0% of CD8+ T cells. Those dominant clonotypes were again the most abundant among CD3+CD56-NKG2C+ cells in several donors, at roughly 25-60.1%. Whether the expanded NKG2C-expressing T cell clones were specific for HCMV antigens was left unclear. All eight donors whose samples were sequenced were randomly selected healthy volunteers, three of them men and five women. HCMV serostatus was determined by detecting HCMV-specific IgG in serum with a commercial ELISA kit. Ficoll density gradient centrifugation was used to isolate peripheral blood mononuclear cells from blood. Using Miltenyi isolation kits, CD4+ and CD8+ T cells were isolated from PBMC through magnetic immunoseparation. Synthesis of cDNA was primed from the TCR beta constant segment and was followed by two consecutive PCR amplification steps. Libraries were sequenced as 2 x 150 bp reads on Illumina HiSeq 2000/2500, MiSeq or NextSeq. MIGEC was used to demultiplex reads and group reads by UMI, and MiTCR was used to assemble and quantify clonotypes. To exclude erroneous sequences, any TCR cDNA sequence not supported by at least two reads was discarded. The tcR package was used for downstream repertoire analysis, with clonotypes matched between fractions based on CDR3 nucleotide sequence plus V segment. Antigen specificity was annotated against VDJdb with VDJmatch, allowing one amino acid substitution in CDR3.

The source material was CD4+ T cells sorted from PBMCs, sampled 12 days after vaccination. The receptor's source is a man aged 50-60 years who received an inactivated influenza vaccine. Donor details come from another sample of the same person, matched by shared clones. The chain is made from TRBV20-1 and TRBJ2-1; the D gene is perhaps TRBD1, on 7 matching bases. In nucleotides, the sequence is TGCAGTGCTAGACCGGAGGGACAGTGGTACAATGAGCAGTTCTTC. It specifies CSARPEGQWYNEQFF.